What follows are 23 T cell receptor beta chains derived from one specimen sequenced in a study of blood T cell repertoires in COVID-19. The assay was immunoSEQ multiplex PCR, and TCRdb's table has in-frame clones only and misses some. The repertoire includes 130,000 to 150,000 clones, roughly 78% of them detected once, and roughly 3.4% sits in the top ten. Sequenced input: peripheral blood. All receptors come from a man between 60 and 70 years old with acute or convalescent COVID-19.

The rearrangement joins TRBV19 to TRBJ2-4; 12 positions match TRBD2. V trimming: 8 bases; J trimming: 0 bases; junction bases outside the gene matches: 5. CDR3 size: 16 residues. CDR1 is LNHDA and CDR2 is SQIVND in the germline V gene (reference sequence). The CDR3 region has the DNA TGTGCCAGTGGCTCGGGACTAGCGGGAGCCAAAAACATTCAGTACTTC. This sequence encodes CASGSGLAGAKNIQYF.

This sequence joins TRBV28 and TRBJ1-1; TRBD1 matches 12 bases. This CDR3 comprises 16 residues. V gave up 6 bases and J gave up 5 bases; unmatched junction bases: 10. Germline V CDR1 and CDR2: MDHEN, SYDVKM. CDR3 protein: CASRPRDRGLGTEAFF. CDR3 coding DNA: TGTGCCAGCAGGCCTCGGGACAGGGGGCTTGGGACTGAAGCTTTCTTT.

This clone was picked up a small number of times. The chain recombines TRBV10-3 with TRBJ1-5; a possible D gene is TRBD1 (5 bases). The CDR3 extends over 14 amino acids. Trimming took off 10 bases at V and 2 bases at J, with 15 bases between the two ends. Germline CDR1 reads ENHRY; CDR2 reads SYGVKD. The DNA for the CDR3 is TGTGCCACCCAAGGGACTTTAGGCAATCAGCCCCAGCATTTT. Its protein is CATQGTLGNQPQHF.

This clone has ten or more counts. V usage is TRBV6-1 and J usage is TRBJ1-1; 8 bases fit TRBD1. Germline trimming cut 2 bases from V and 2 bases from J; bases unmatched to any gene: 7. Germline values: CDR1 MNHNS, CDR2 SASEGT. This CDR3 is 16 amino acids long. The CDR3 DNA reads as TGTGCCAGCAGTGAAAACAGGGGGAGGTTCAACACTGAAGCTTTCTTT. This codes for CASSENRGRFNTEAFF.

This clone was picked up a small number of times. This chain links TRBV7-3 with TRBJ2-3; TRBD2 agrees at 7 bases. CDR1 is SGHTA and CDR2 is FQGTGA in the germline V gene. The CDR3 is 14 residues long. V lost 7 bases and J lost 8; bases outside the gene matches: 12. CDR3 in amino acids: CASKEAGVGVTQYF. The CDR3, as DNA: TGTGCCAGCAAGGAGGCGGGAGTTGGAGTTACGCAGTATTTT.

In its sample, this clone was seen once. The chain combines TRBV11-3 with TRBJ2-5; D is perhaps TRBD1 (6 bases). With 0 bases removed from V and 2 bases from J, the gap between germline ends came to 7 bases. Per germline, CDR1 SGHNT and CDR2 YENEEA. The CDR3 length is 14 residues. In DNA, the CDR3 is TGTGCCAGCAGCTTAGATGGACAGCAAGAGACCCAGTACTTC. Encoded protein: CASSLDGQQETQYF.

This sequence joins TRBV18 and TRBJ2-7; 8 bases are shared with TRBD2. This CDR3 has 13 residues. Germline CDR1 reads KGHSH; CDR2 reads LQKENI. With V trimmed by 3 bases and J by 2 bases, 0 bases remained unmatched. CDR3 region: CASSPGLAYEQYF. The CDR3 DNA reads TGTGCCAGCTCACCGGGACTAGCCTACGAGCAGTACTTC.

The chain couples TRBV7-2 to TRBJ2-2; TRBD1 matches at 7 bases. This CDR3 is built from 15 residues. Germline lookup yields CDR1 SGHTA and CDR2 FQGNSA. V lost 6 bases, J lost 6 bases, and 10 bases stayed unmatched. The CDR3 nucleotides read TGTGCCAGCAGTCCCGACAGGGTATTGGCCGGGGAGCTGTTTTTT. Translation gives CASSPDRVLAGELFF. Filled out from reference TRBV7-2 and TRBJ2-2, the complete variable domain reads GAGVSQSPSNKVTEKGKDVELRCDPISGHTALYWYRQSLGQGLEFLIYFQGNSAPDKSGLPSDRFSAERTGGSVSTLTIQRTQQEDSAVYLCASSPDRVLAGELFFGEGSRLTVL.

V usage is TRBV5-6 and J usage is TRBJ1-4; 9 positions match TRBD1. V trimming: 4 bases; J trimming: 0 bases; junction bases outside the gene matches: 4. CDR1 and CDR2 from the germline V gene are SGHDT and YYEEEE. The CDR3 totals 16 residues. CDR3 loop: CASSQRQGATNEKLFF. CDR3 bases: TGTGCCAGCAGCCAGCGACAGGGGGCAACTAATGAAAAACTGTTTTTT.

The chain has TRBV6-5 and TRBJ1-6, with D hard to call. The germline V gene encodes CDR1 MNHEY and CDR2 SVGAGI. This CDR3 contains 14 residues. The V and J ends lost 5 bases and 10 bases respectively, with 15 bases between them. The DNA of the CDR3 is TGTGCCAGCAGTCCCGAAGGGAGCGGCTCACCCCTCCACTTT. It codes for CASSPEGSGSPLHF.

This chain connects TRBV7-9 to TRBJ2-2; TRBD1 matches at 8 bases. With V trimmed by 3 bases and J by 8 bases, 5 bases remained unmatched. This CDR3 region has 14 residues. The germline V gene has CDR1 SEHNR and CDR2 FQNEAQ (reference sequence). CDR3 protein: CASSLTGEEGELFF. Written as DNA, the CDR3 is TGTGCCAGCAGCTTGACAGGGGAAGAGGGGGAGCTGTTTTTT.

J is TRBJ1-2 and V is TRBV7-9; 7 bases are a match to TRBD1. V trimming: 0 bases; J trimming: 0 bases; junction bases outside the gene matches: 1. This CDR3 is built from 15 residues. Germline V gives CDR1 SEHNR, CDR2 FQNEAQ (reference sequence). DNA for the CDR3: TGTGCCAGCAGCTTAGCGACAGGGACTAACTATGGCTACACCTTC. Its protein is CASSLATGTNYGYTF.

The chain couples TRBV6-2 or TRBV6-3 to TRBJ1-1; 8 nucleotides align to TRBD1. Per the germline V gene, CDR1 is MNHEY and CDR2 is SVGEGT. Germline trimming cut 4 bases from V and 1 base from J; bases unmatched to any gene: 8. The CDR3 is made up of 16 amino acids. CDR3 sequence: CASSSDRGRENTEAFF. The CDR3 nucleotides read TGTGCCAGCAGTTCCGACAGGGGACGGGAGAACACTGAAGCTTTCTTT.

CDR3 DNA: TGTGCCAGTACCATCCCCAGCGGTTTTGGCTACACCTTC. It codes for CASTIPSGFGYTF. The chain has TRBV19 and TRBJ1-2, with D hard to call. Trimming removed 7 bases from V and 7 bases from J, with 16 bases in between. The CDR3 spans 13 residues. Germline V gene sequence: CDR1 LNHDA, CDR2 SQIVND (reference sequence).

The chain links TRBV15 to TRBJ2-7, with TRBD2 identical over 10 bases. The CDR3 length is 14 residues. The V gene's germline CDR1 is LNHNV and CDR2 YYDKDF (reference sequence). J gave up 5 bases and V 4 bases, and 5 bases lay outside the gene matches. The CDR3, as DNA: TGTGCCACCAGCACCCGAGCGGGAGGGAACGAGCAGTACTTC. Amino acid sequence: CATSTRAGGNEQYF.

V is TRBV18 and J is TRBJ1-1; D is possibly TRBD1 (5 bases). The CDR3 contains 13 residues. CDR1 and CDR2 (germline): KGHSH, LQKENI. The ends were cut back, 2 bases at V and 6 bases at J, with 10 bases in the middle. CDR3 bases: TGTGCCAGCTCACCATCAGGGTCCGCTGAAGCTTTCTTT. It is translated as CASSPSGSAEAFF.

This sequence joins TRBV5-1 and TRBJ1-3; 7 bases fit TRBD1. This CDR3 is built from 17 residues. V lost 3 bases and J lost 0; bases outside the gene matches: 9. The V gene's germline CDR1 is SGHRS and CDR2 YFSETQ. In DNA, the CDR3 is TGCGCCAGCAGCTGGGACAGTATACTGAGCTCTGGAAACACCATATATTTT. It is translated as CASSWDSILSSGNTIYF.

The rearrangement links TRBV3-1 (or the pseudogene TRBV3-2) to TRBJ2-5; 7 bases map to TRBD1. There are 15 residues in the CDR3. Germline V gene lookup returns CDR1 LGHDT and CDR2 YNNKEL (reference sequence). V lost 3 bases and J lost 4; bases outside the gene matches: 8. The CDR3 DNA reads as TGTGCCAGCAGCCAGAGGGGGCCGGGACGAGAGACCCAGTACTTC. Amino acid sequence: CASSQRGPGRETQYF.

This clone was observed a handful of times. The chain joins TRBV7-3 to TRBJ1-2; D possibly corresponds to TRBD1 (6 bases). The germline gives CDR1 SGHTA, CDR2 FQGTGA. This CDR3 contains 17 residues. The V end lost 0 bases, the J end lost 8 bases, and 22 bases lay between the germline ends. CDR3 amino acids: CASSLTDPSRQGNGYTF. The CDR3 coding sequence is TGTGCCAGCAGCTTAACGGACCCAAGTAGGCAGGGGAACGGCTACACCTTC.

CDR3 bases: TGTGCCAGCAGCCAAAGACTACAAGAGACCCAGTACTTC. Protein product: CASSQRLQETQYF. The J gene is TRBJ2-5, the V gene TRBV7-6; perhaps TRBD2 as D (5 bases). Germline CDR1 SGHVS, CDR2 FNYEAQ. The CDR3 consists of 13 residues. With 5 bases removed from V and 2 bases from J, the gap between germline ends came to 9 bases.

There are a few counts of this clone. This rearrangement joins TRBV20-1 to TRBJ2-7, with a tentative D call TRBD1 (6 bases). Trimming took 3 bases from V and 1 from J, leaving 10 bases between them. The CDR3 extends over 13 amino acids. Germline V gene sequence: CDR1 DFQATT, CDR2 SNEGSKA (reference sequence). CDR3 sequence reads: CSASKQGSYEQYF. The CDR3 nucleotides read TGCAGTGCTAGTAAGCAGGGGTCCTACGAGCAGTACTTC.

V is TRBV3-1 (or the pseudogene TRBV3-2) and J is TRBJ1-1; D may be TRBD1 (5 bases). The CDR3 consists of 15 residues. Deletions cut 1 base from V and 1 base from J, with 10 bases between. Germline CDR1 is LGHDT and CDR2 is YNNKEL (reference sequence). CDR3 bases: TGTGCCAGCAGCCAAGGACAGCTACAGAACACTGAAGCTTTCTTT. Translated: CASSQGQLQNTEAFF.

This sequence joins TRBV29-1 and TRBJ1-2; D remains unclear. The germline V and J ends were trimmed by 1 base and 5 bases, with 11 bases remaining between them. Looked up from germline, CDR1 is SQVTM and CDR2 is ANQGSEA. This CDR3 has 13 residues. CDR3 nucleotides: TGCAGCGTTGAAGGGCGGGGAGAGTATGGCTACACCTTC. This gives the protein CSVEGRGEYGYTF.